The 19 T cell receptor beta chains below come from one sample, sequenced in a study of cytotoxic CD8 clonotypes in ibrutinib-treated CLL (dated by TCRdb to about 2021). Library preparation employed the immunoSEQ multiplex PCR assay. The clones in this table, taken by TCRdb from immuneACCESS, are in-frame only. Not every clone is retained; where verified, under half of the shortfall comes from an unresolved V gene, and the cause of the rest is unknown. This sample is represented by 250,000 to 350,000 clones; more than 70% of them were singletons. The ten largest account for around 5.1% of the sample. The time point label, as the study defines it: progressive disease on ibrutinib. The sequencing used PBMCs, collected at disease progression, from a patient treated with ibrutinib. These receptors were taken from a human donor with chronic lymphocytic leukemia.

This clone is a singleton in its sample. The V gene is TRBV4-1, the J gene TRBJ2-2; 7 nucleotides line up with TRBD1. The CDR3 has 20 residues. The J segment lost 1 base and the V segment lost 4 bases, leaving 18 bases of the junction unmatched. Germline CDR1 reads MGHRA; CDR2 reads YSYEKL. As DNA, the CDR3 is TGCGCCAGCAGCCTAGACTCTTACCGGGACAGCGTGGGGAACACCGGGGAGCTGTTTTTT. This encodes CASSLDSYRDSVGNTGELFF.

This sequence joins TRBV2 and TRBJ2-1; D is undetermined. This CDR3 comprises 10 residues. V was pared by 6 bases and J by 8 bases, with 5 bases between. Germline V gene sequence: CDR1 SNHLY, CDR2 FYNNEI. As DNA, the CDR3 is TGTGCCAGCAGGGGGTATGAGCAGTTCTTC. Protein: CASRGYEQFF. The variable domain in full, completed from reference TRBV2 and TRBJ2-1, reads EPEVTQTPSHQVTQMGQEVILRCVPISNHLYFYWYRQILGQKVEFLVSFYNNEISEKSEIFDDQFSVERPDGSNFTLKIRSTKLEDSAMYFCASRGYEQFFGPGTRLTVL.

The CDR3 loop is CASSPGYEQYF. The DNA of the CDR3 is TGTGCCAGCAGTCCCGGATACGAGCAGTACTTC. The chain couples TRBV27 to TRBJ2-7; no definite D call. The V and J ends lost 5 bases and 4 bases respectively, with 6 bases between them. The germline V gene encodes CDR1 MNHEY and CDR2 SMNVEV (reference sequence). This CDR3 spans 11 amino acids.

The chain is built from TRBV11-2 and TRBJ2-2; 7 bases fit TRBD1. Germline values: CDR1 SGHAT, CDR2 FQNNGV. The CDR3 has 15 residues. The V and J ends lost 1 base and 7 bases, in that order; junction bases with no gene match: 6. The CDR3 DNA reads TGTGCCAGCAGCTTAGGGGACAGATTAAACGGGGAGCTGTTTTTT. It encodes CASSLGDRLNGELFF.

The chain employs TRBV5-1 and TRBJ2-7; D is perhaps TRBD1 or TRBD2 (5 bases each). The CDR3 runs to 13 residues. Germline loops: CDR1 SGHRS, CDR2 YFSETQ. Between the trimmed V and J ends, which lost 2 bases and 7 bases, there was a span of 13 bases. The CDR3 bases are TGCGCCAGCAGCTTTAAGGGGCCGGGGGAGCAGTACTTC. Amino acid sequence: CASSFKGPGEQYF.

The chain carries TRBV6-1 and TRBJ1-1; 8 nucleotides agree with TRBD1. Germline V gene lookup returns CDR1 MNHNS and CDR2 SASEGT. This CDR3 has 13 residues. Germline trimming cut 2 bases from V and 11 bases from J; bases unmatched to any gene: 7. The CDR3 DNA is TGTGCCAGCAGTGAACTCCAGGGGGCGTTGGCTTTCTTT. This encodes CASSELQGALAFF.

This chain joins TRBV10-1 and TRBJ2-2; 8 positions agree with TRBD2. There are 14 residues in the CDR3. The V and J ends lost 7 bases and 3 bases, in that order; junction bases with no gene match: 4. Germline CDR1 reads WNHNN; CDR2 reads SYGVQD (reference sequence). CDR3 residues: CASTPGGDTGELFF. In DNA, the CDR3 is TGCGCCAGCACCCCGGGAGGGGACACCGGGGAGCTGTTTTTT.

The rearrangement links TRBV21-1 to TRBJ1-5; the table assigns TRBD1, which was not confirmed against the DNA. TRBV21-1 represents a pseudogene. The CDR3 covers 14 residues. The CDR3 nucleotides are TGTGCCAGCAGCAGGGACAGGCGCAATCAGCCCCAGCATTTT. Protein sequence: CASSRDRRNQPQHF.

The chain employs TRBV19 and TRBJ1-5, with a possible D match to TRBD1 (6 bases). This CDR3 contains 15 residues. Per germline, CDR1 LNHDA and CDR2 SQIVND (reference sequence). The V end was cut by 6 bases, the J end by 2 bases, with 14 bases between. CDR3 region: CASRRGAGGNQPQHF. For the CDR3, the DNA is TGTGCCAGTAGACGGGGCGCAGGGGGCAATCAGCCCCAGCATTTT.

In this sample, this clone turned up a few times. The chain carries TRBV5-4 and TRBJ1-5, with 9 bases lining up with TRBD1. The CDR3 is 13 amino acids. Germline CDR1 SGHNT, CDR2 YYREEE (reference sequence). Germline trimming cut 4 bases from V and 7 bases from J; bases unmatched to any gene: 3. The CDR3 is CASSPGTGQPQHF. The CDR3 DNA sequence: TGTGCCAGCAGCCCCGGGACAGGGCAGCCCCAGCATTTT.

The chain uses TRBV18 and TRBJ1-4; a weak D match, TRBD1 (6 bases). The CDR3 is made up of 12 amino acids. CDR1 is KGHSH and CDR2 is LQKENI in the germline V gene. Trimming stripped 6 bases from V and 8 bases from J, with 10 bases between. CDR3: CASSFGQEKLFF. In nucleotides, the CDR3 is TGTGCCAGCTCTTTCGGACAGGAAAAACTGTTTTTT. Full variable domain (remainder filled in from reference TRBV18 and TRBJ1-4): NAGVMQNPRHLVRRRGQEARLRCSPMKGHSHVYWYRQLPEEGLKFMVYLQKENIIDESGMPKERFSAEFPKEGPSILRIQQVVRGDSAAYFCASSFGQEKLFFGSGTQLSVL.

The V and J genes are TRBV29-1 and TRBJ2-3; the match to TRBD2 covers 8 bases. CDR1 SQVTM and CDR2 ANQGSEA come from the germline V gene. After removal of 5 bases from V and 0 bases from J, the junction contained 4 bases not matched to a gene. This CDR3 is built from 14 residues. The CDR3 region is CSVFSGTSTDTQYF. CDR3 DNA sequence: TGCAGCGTTTTTAGCGGGACTAGCACAGATACGCAGTATTTT.

V and J are TRBV7-9 and TRBJ2-3, with 8 bases matching TRBD1. The germline gives CDR1 SEHNR, CDR2 FQNEAQ (reference sequence). The CDR3 covers 17 residues. The ends lost 5 bases at V and 2 bases at J; junction bases unmatched: 12. Here the CDR3 DNA reads TGTGCCAGCAGCCTCTGGACAGGGTCAACTATCACAGATACGCAGTATTTT. Translation: CASSLWTGSTITDTQYF. Full variable domain (rest looked up from reference TRBV7-9 and TRBJ2-3): DTGVSQNPRHKITKRGQNVTFRCDPISEHNRLYWYRQTLGQGPEFLTYFQNEAQLEKSRLLSDRFSAERPKGSFSTLEIQRTEQGDSAMYLCASSLWTGSTITDTQYFGPGTRLTVL.

This clone was seen at least ten times. The chain couples TRBV7-9 to TRBJ2-7, with a tentative D call TRBD2 (7 bases). Germline V gene sequence: CDR1 SEHNR, CDR2 FQNEAQ (reference sequence). This CDR3 is 16 amino acids long. The V end was cut by 5 bases, the J end by 2 bases, with 19 bases between. Here the CDR3 reads CASSQGRAGVTYEQYF. CDR3 nucleotides: TGTGCCAGCAGCCAGGGGCGGGCGGGGGTCACCTACGAGCAGTACTTC.

The chain couples TRBV29-1 to TRBJ2-2; D remains unclear. Germline-derived CDR1 and CDR2 are SQVTM and ANQGSEA. The CDR3 runs 14 residues. The germline V and J ends were trimmed by 1 base and 1 base, with 7 bases remaining between them. The CDR3 is CSVEGFQNTGELFF. The DNA of the CDR3 is TGCAGCGTTGAAGGGTTTCAGAACACCGGGGAGCTGTTTTTT.

The chain recombines TRBV10-3 with TRBJ1-3; 7 bases are shared with TRBD1. From germline, CDR1 is ENHRY and CDR2 SYGVKD. CDR3 length equals 18 residues. J lost 0 bases, V lost 3 bases, and 11 bases had no gene match. DNA for the CDR3: TGTGCCATCAGTGATTTAATGGGACAGATGAGCTCTGGAAACACCATATATTTT. This encodes CAISDLMGQMSSGNTIYF.

The chain carries TRBV27 and TRBJ1-5; TRBD1 might be the D (5 bases). Trimming left V 3 bases short and J 5 bases short, with 8 bases between. CDR3 length: 13 amino acids. In germline, CDR1 is MNHEY, CDR2 SMNVEV (reference sequence). The CDR3 is CASSFGGDQPQHF. The CDR3 coding sequence is TGTGCCAGCAGTTTTGGGGGGGATCAGCCCCAGCATTTT.

This chain joins TRBV7-6 and TRBJ2-1; 8 bases align to TRBD1. Germline values: CDR1 SGHVS, CDR2 FNYEAQ. CDR3 length equals 15 residues. V was pared by 1 base and J by 10 bases, with 9 bases of the junction left unmatched. CDR3 DNA sequence: TGTGCCAGCAGCTTAGAAGGACAGGGCCTGAGGGAGCAGTTCTTC. Protein: CASSLEGQGLREQFF.

The chain uses TRBV6-5 and TRBJ2-7, with D perhaps TRBD1 (6 bases). CDR1 is MNHEY and CDR2 is SVGAGI in the germline V gene. V lost 8 bases and J lost 2, with 13 bases in between. This CDR3 spans 13 amino acids. This CDR3 reads CASSSQGAYEQYF. CDR3 coding DNA: TGTGCCAGCTCTTCACAGGGAGCCTACGAGCAGTACTTC.